The following is a T cell receptor beta chain sequence with its context. Compared with germline, one end of the junction differs, possibly owing to a read error. The study ran its PCR with 60 Vbeta and 13 Jbeta primers. Only in-frame clones appear in the TCRdb table, and some are missing; sequencing was by immunoSEQ multiplex PCR. The data show approximately 120,000 clones, around 80% seen once. This sample is drawn from a study of cytomegalovirus exposure and HLA in healthy donors. In germline, CDR1 is SEHNR, CDR2 FQNEAQ (reference sequence). The CDR3 loop spans 12 amino acids. This chain joins TRBV7-9 and TRBJ2-7; D ambiguous. This TCR came from a woman in her 50s in good health and CMV-seropositive. The sample was PBMCs. CDR3 residues: CSSSLLTSEQYF. DNA for the CDR3: TGTTCCAGCAGCTTACTCACATCCGAGCAGTACTTC.